The 8 T cell receptor beta chains in this list originate from one sample, sequenced in a study of siplizumab effects on memory and regulatory T cells. Method: immunoSEQ multiplex PCR; TCRdb's copy keeps in-frame clones and lacks some. The profile covers about 52,000 clones, with 95% to 97% appearing a single time and 0.55% to 0.65% taken by the ten largest. The material sequenced was naive CD4+ T cells sorted from blood. These TCRs come from a human donor in good health.

The gene calls are TRBV7-3 and TRBJ2-1, with D perhaps matching TRBD2 (7 bases). The germline CDR1 and CDR2 sequences are SGHTA and FQGTGA. The CDR3 has 13 residues. Trimming removed 5 bases at V and 10 bases at J, with 15 bases between. The CDR3, as DNA: TGTGCCAGCAGCCCCCAAGGGGGACTAGAGCAGTTCTTC. Protein product: CASSPQGGLEQFF.

V is TRBV6-6 and J is TRBJ1-4; unclear D gene. Trimming cost V 2 bases and J 3 bases, with 10 bases left between them. The V gene's germline CDR1 is MNHNY and CDR2 SVGAGI (reference sequence). The CDR3 totals 15 residues. CDR3: CASSYLGVANEKLFF. The CDR3 bases are TGTGCCAGCAGTTACCTCGGGGTGGCTAATGAAAAACTGTTTTTT.

V is TRBV28 and J is TRBJ2-2; D gene uncertain. Germline lookup yields CDR1 MDHEN and CDR2 SYDVKM. The CDR3 has 15 residues. Trimming took 7 bases from V and 4 from J, leaving 16 bases between them. The CDR3 reads CASNLQKGVTGELFF. CDR3 nucleotides: TGTGCCAGCAACCTTCAGAAGGGTGTCACCGGGGAGCTGTTTTTT.

The J gene is TRBJ1-5, the V gene TRBV28, with 8 positions matching TRBD1. The CDR3 covers 14 residues. CDR1 is MDHEN, CDR2 SYDVKM, per germline. V was pared by 6 bases and J by 2 bases, with 3 bases of the junction left unmatched. The CDR3 DNA sequence: TGTGCCAGCAGACAGGGACAGGGCAATCAGCCCCAGCATTTT. Its protein product is CASRQGQGNQPQHF.

V usage is TRBV18 and J usage is TRBJ2-7, with 12 bases lining up with TRBD2. This CDR3 spans 16 amino acids. After removal of 0 bases from V and 7 bases from J, the junction contained 7 bases not matched to a gene. The germline gives CDR1 KGHSH, CDR2 LQKENI. The CDR3 loop reads CASSPPGGLAGREQYF. CDR3 sequence (DNA): TGTGCCAGCTCACCACCCGGTGGACTAGCGGGACGGGAGCAGTACTTC.

V and J are TRBV4-3 and TRBJ2-7; 9 nucleotides agree with TRBD2. V lost 0 bases, J lost 2 bases, and 11 bases stayed unmatched. CDR1 is LGHNA and CDR2 is YSLEER in the germline V gene. The CDR3 is 18 residues long. The CDR3 nucleotides read TGCGCCAGCAGCCAAGAACGGTTCAGGACTAGCGTAGCCTACGAGCAGTACTTC. Translation: CASSQERFRTSVAYEQYF.

The V call is TRBV15, the J call TRBJ2-1, with 7 nucleotides matching TRBD2. Germline V gene data show CDR1 as LNHNV and CDR2 as YYDKDF (reference sequence). V gave up 2 bases and J gave up 4 bases; unmatched junction bases: 5. The CDR3 is 15 residues long. CDR3 loop: CATSRSGTKYNEQFF. The CDR3 DNA is TGTGCCACCAGCAGATCCGGGACTAAGTACAATGAGCAGTTCTTC.

This chain links TRBV27 with TRBJ2-4, with TRBD2 matching over 14 bases. CDR3 length: 17 amino acids. The germline CDR1 and CDR2 sequences are MNHEY and SMNVEV (reference sequence). V was clipped by 5 bases and J by 6 bases; unmatched bases: 9. CDR3 sequence (DNA): TGTGCCAGCAGTATCAGGACTAGCGGGAGGATGAGAAACATTCAGTACTTC. Its protein is CASSIRTSGRMRNIQYF.